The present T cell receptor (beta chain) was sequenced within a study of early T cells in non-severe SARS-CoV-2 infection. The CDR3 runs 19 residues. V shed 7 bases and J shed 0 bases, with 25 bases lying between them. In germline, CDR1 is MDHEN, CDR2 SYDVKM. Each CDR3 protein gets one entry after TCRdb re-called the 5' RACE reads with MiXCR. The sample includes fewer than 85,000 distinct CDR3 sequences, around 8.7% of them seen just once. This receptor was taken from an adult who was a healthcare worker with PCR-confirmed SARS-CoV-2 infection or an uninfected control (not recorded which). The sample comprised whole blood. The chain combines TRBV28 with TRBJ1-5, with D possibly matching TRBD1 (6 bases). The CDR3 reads CASTTLEGVNPFSNQPQHF. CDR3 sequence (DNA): TGTGCCAGCACCACCCTTGAGGGGGTCAACCCCTTTAGCAATCAGCCCCAGCATTTT.